One sample yielded the 25 T cell receptor beta chains listed below, sequenced in a study of read filtering for tumor transcriptome and immune sequencing. The library was built from around 0.4 ug RNA with molecular barcoded adaptors for alpha/delta and beta/gamma chains. TCRdb independently ran MiXCR on the reads; one entry per CDR3 protein. The table lists roughly 69,000 distinct CDR3 sequences, about 14% of them singletons, with around 45% in the top ten. The sequencing sample was made of a population of CD138-negative cells sorted from bone marrow. The receptors here all came from a donor at least 40 years old with multiple myeloma.

The table lists this clonotype with many counts. The chain has TRBV7-4 and TRBJ2-1, with 11 bases fitting TRBD2. Germline values: CDR1 SGHVT, CDR2 SQSDAQ. This CDR3 spans 16 amino acids. V shed 4 bases and J 10 bases; nucleotides not matched to a gene: 12. The CDR3 DNA is TGTGCCAGCAGCTGCAAGACTAGCGGGACCCCCAAGGAGCAGTTCTTC. Its translation: CASSCKTSGTPKEQFF.

This clonotype was seen only a few times. The chain joins TRBV30 to TRBJ1-2, with D perhaps TRBD1 (5 bases). V lost 2 bases and J lost 6, with 13 bases in between. There are 13 residues in the CDR3. The germline CDR1 and CDR2 sequences are GTSNPN and SVGIG (reference sequence). CDR3 in DNA: TGTGCCTGGAGTCGGGGACCGGGAGATGGCTACACCTTC. Translated: CAWSRGPGDGYTF. The whole variable domain, filled in from reference TRBV30 and TRBJ1-2, reads SQTIHQWPATLVQPVGSPLSLECTVEGTSNPNLYWYRQAAGRGLQLLFYSVGIGQISSEVPQNLSASRPQDRQFILSSKKLLLSDSGFYLCAWSRGPGDGYTFGSGTRLTVV.

The sample holds a few counts of this clonotype. A much more abundant neighbour one base away suggests this may be a read error. The J gene is TRBJ1-6, the V gene TRBV7-3; weak D call: TRBD1 (6 bases). Germline V gene data show CDR1 as SGHTA and CDR2 as FQGTGA. The ends were cut back, 5 bases at V and 8 bases at J, with 13 bases in the middle. This CDR3 has 14 residues. This CDR3 is CASSVGAGDSPLHF. CDR3 bases: TGTGCCAGCAGCGTCGGGGCAGGGGATTCACCCCTCCACTTT.

There are many counts of this clonotype. This chain connects TRBV20-1 to TRBJ2-5; 8 nucleotides align to TRBD2. V was clipped by 7 bases and J by 1 base; unmatched bases: 14. Per germline, CDR1 DFQATT and CDR2 SNEGSKA (reference sequence). The CDR3 is made up of 16 amino acids. The CDR3 spells CSGILSIAGIQETQYF. CDR3 coding DNA: TGCAGTGGAATCCTCTCAATAGCGGGGATCCAAGAGACCCAGTACTTC.

This clonotype was observed many times. The chain carries TRBV20-1 and TRBJ2-7; weak D call: TRBD2 (6 bases). There are 15 residues in the CDR3. V was clipped by 0 bases and J by 1 base, with 13 bases between them. Per the germline V gene, CDR1 is DFQATT and CDR2 is SNEGSKA (reference sequence). CDR3 sequence reads: CSARDPGEASYEQYF. Here the CDR3 DNA reads TGCAGTGCTAGAGATCCGGGGGAAGCATCCTACGAGCAGTACTTC.

V is TRBV15 and J is TRBJ2-5; the D call may be TRBD1 or TRBD2 (5 bases each). The V end was cut by 1 base, the J end by 1 base, with 10 bases between. Per germline, CDR1 LNHNV and CDR2 YYDKDF (reference sequence). The CDR3 runs to 15 residues. DNA for the CDR3: TGTGCCACCAGCAGAGCGGGGCTTGGCCAAGAGACCCAGTACTTC. Protein sequence: CATSRAGLGQETQYF.

Ten or more counts support this clonotype. This chain uses TRBV19 with TRBJ2-1; D is perhaps TRBD1 (6 bases). Germline CDR1 LNHDA, CDR2 SQIVND (reference sequence). V was cut by 2 bases and J by 7 bases, with 6 bases left in between. This CDR3 is built from 12 residues. The CDR3 spells CASSIQGNEQFF. The CDR3 DNA sequence: TGTGCCAGTAGTATACAGGGGAATGAGCAGTTCTTC.

This clonotype has just a few counts. The rearrangement links TRBV7-9 to TRBJ2-2; TRBD2 is a possible D gene (6 bases). Trimming stripped 4 bases from V and 1 base from J, with 13 bases between. Germline lookup yields CDR1 SEHNR and CDR2 FQNEAQ (reference sequence). CDR3 length equals 16 residues. CDR3 region: CASSSWGEWNTGELFF. The CDR3 DNA reads as TGTGCCAGCAGCTCCTGGGGGGAGTGGAACACCGGGGAGCTGTTTTTT.

This clonotype was detected many times. This chain joins TRBV15 and TRBJ2-5; D gene uncertain. Trimming left V 4 bases short and J 2 bases short, with 11 bases between. Germline V CDR1 and CDR2: LNHNV, YYDKDF (reference sequence). The CDR3 sequence is 14 residues long. CDR3 bases: TGTGCCACCAGCACGCCTTTAGGGCAAGAGACCCAGTACTTC. The encoded protein is CATSTPLGQETQYF.

This clonotype was recorded at least ten times. The V gene is TRBV19, the J gene TRBJ2-7, with D possibly TRBD1 on 6 matching bases. CDR3 length: 13 residues. V was cut by 8 bases and J by 6 bases, with 17 bases left in between. Germline V gene data show CDR1 as LNHDA and CDR2 as SQIVND (reference sequence). CDR3 residues: CASGPGQGIEQYF. The CDR3 DNA reads as TGTGCCAGTGGCCCGGGGCAGGGGATCGAGCAGTACTTC. The variable domain in full, with the rest retrieved from reference TRBV19 and TRBJ2-7, is DGGITQSPKYLFRKEGQNVTLSCEQNLNHDAMYWYRQDPGQGLRLIYYSQIVNDFQKGDIAEGYSVSREKKESFPLTVTSAQKNPTAFYLCASGPGQGIEQYFGPGTRLTVT.

This clonotype was seen repeatedly, ten times or more. V gene TRBV7-9 combines with J gene TRBJ2-7; D unresolved. CDR3 size: 10 residues. The V gene's germline CDR1 is SEHNR and CDR2 FQNEAQ (reference sequence). Between the trimmed V and J ends, which lost 5 bases and 5 bases, there was a span of 4 bases. In DNA, the CDR3 is TGTGCCAGCAGCAGCAACGAGCAGTACTTC. Its protein is CASSSNEQYF.

This clonotype was counted at least ten times. The V gene is TRBV7-9, the J gene TRBJ2-1; perhaps TRBD2 as D (6 bases). Trimming left V 5 bases short and J 7 bases short, with 9 bases between. The V gene's germline CDR1 is SEHNR and CDR2 FQNEAQ (reference sequence). The CDR3 has 12 residues. As DNA, the CDR3 is TGTGCCAGCAGCCGTAGCGGTAATGAGCAGTTCTTC. This translates into CASSRSGNEQFF.

This clonotype came up a few times. The chain uses TRBV5-1 and TRBJ2-7, with 11 bases lining up with TRBD1. Germline V gene sequence: CDR1 SGHRS, CDR2 YFSETQ. The CDR3 totals 15 residues. V lost 6 bases to trimming and J lost 8 bases; unmatched junction nucleotides: 13. The CDR3 spells CASTPRDRGVGKQYF. CDR3 coding DNA: TGCGCCAGCACCCCTCGGGACAGGGGGGTAGGTAAGCAGTACTTC.

This clonotype was observed once. Just one base apart from a much larger clone, this may be a read error. DNA for the CDR3: TGTGCCAGCAGCCCAGCGGGAGGCCCGGGCGGGGAGCTGTTTTTT. Amino acids: CASSPAGGPGGELFF. The J gene is TRBJ2-2, the V gene TRBV7-2; the match to TRBD2 covers 9 bases. The CDR3 extends over 15 amino acids. V shed 5 bases, J shed 7 bases, and the junction held 8 bases outside the gene matches. Per the germline V gene, CDR1 is SGHTA and CDR2 is FQGNSA. Drawing the rest from reference TRBV7-2 and TRBJ2-2, the complete variable domain is GAGVSQSPSNKVTEKGKDVELRCDPISGHTALYWYRQSLGQGLEFLIYFQGNSAPDKSGLPSDRFSAERTGGSVSTLTIQRTQQEDSAVYLCASSPAGGPGGELFFGEGSRLTVL.

This clonotype was seen a handful of times. Possible read error: a much larger clone is one base away. The chain is built from TRBV30 and TRBJ1-5; no reliable D call. The V and J ends lost 2 bases and 2 bases respectively, with 13 bases between them. The germline CDR1 and CDR2 sequences are GTSNPN and SVGIG (reference sequence). CDR3 size: 15 residues. The CDR3 nucleotides are TGTGCCTGGAGTAGGAAGAGCGCCTGCAATCAGCCCCAGCATTTT. It codes for CAWSRKSACNQPQHF.

This clonotype was found many times. The gene calls are TRBV7-2 and TRBJ2-2; D perhaps matches TRBD1 (6 bases). The CDR3 is made up of 16 amino acids. The germline CDR1 and CDR2 sequences are SGHTA and FQGNSA. V dropped 5 bases and J dropped 5 bases, with 18 bases sitting between them. Here the CDR3 DNA reads TGTGCCAGCAGCCAACTACAGGGTTCCTTGACCGGGGAGCTGTTTTTT. Its protein is CASSQLQGSLTGELFF.

This clonotype was detected only a few times. DNA of the CDR3: TGCAGCGTTGCCCAATTGACAGGGGGCCTCTCTGGAAACACCATATATTTT. Translation gives CSVAQLTGGLSGNTIYF. The chain recombines TRBV29-1 with TRBJ1-3; 10 bases are a match to TRBD1. V lost 4 bases to trimming and J lost 0 bases; unmatched junction nucleotides: 9. The germline CDR1 and CDR2 sequences are SQVTM and ANQGSEA. The CDR3 is 17 residues long.

There are many counts of this clonotype. The J gene is TRBJ1-1, the V gene TRBV29-1; possibly TRBD1 for D (5 bases). This CDR3 comprises 13 residues. Trimming removed 3 bases at V and 8 bases at J, with 16 bases between. Looked up from germline, CDR1 is SQVTM and CDR2 is ANQGSEA. DNA for the CDR3: TGCAGCGTTGAGCACAGGATCAGAGGAGAAGCTTTCTTT. Protein sequence: CSVEHRIRGEAFF.

The chain couples TRBV3-1 to TRBJ2-1; D is unresolved. The CDR3 is made up of 12 amino acids. Trimming removed 2 bases at V and 1 base at J, with 0 bases between. Per the germline V gene, CDR1 is LGHDT and CDR2 is YNNKEL (reference sequence). As DNA, the CDR3 is TGTGCCAGCAGCCAATCCTACAATGAGCAGTTCTTC. This codes for CASSQSYNEQFF.

This clonotype was detected ten times or more. This sequence joins TRBV7-4 and TRBJ2-4; 7 bases match TRBD2. V dropped 7 bases and J dropped 6; count of bases not matched to a gene: 15. Germline V gene lookup returns CDR1 SGHVT and CDR2 SQSDAQ. This CDR3 comprises 16 residues. The DNA of the CDR3 is TGTGCCAGCACCGCCCTAGCGGCGACCACCTTAAACATTCAGTACTTC. Its protein product is CASTALAATTLNIQYF.

A note on this clonotype: This may be a read error: a much more frequent sequence differs by one nucleotide. V is TRBV5-1 and J is TRBJ2-2; a possible D gene is TRBD1 (5 bases). The CDR3 length is 15 residues. V was cut by 4 bases and J by 2 bases, with 12 bases left in between. The germline V gene encodes CDR1 SGHRS and CDR2 YFSETQ. CDR3 in DNA: TGCGCCAGCAGCCTCCCTCAGGGAAACACCGGGGAGCTGTTTTTT. Translated, it gives CASSLPQGNTGELFF.

This clonotype was observed a single time. The chain joins TRBV5-1 to TRBJ2-7, with D perhaps TRBD1 or TRBD2 (5 bases each). The CDR3 contains 15 residues. Trimming pared 0 bases from V and 2 bases from J, leaving 12 bases between. CDR1 and CDR2 from the germline V gene are SGHRS and YFSETQ. DNA for the CDR3: TGCGCCAGCAGCTTGGGGGACCTGGCCCCCTACGAGCAGTACTTC. Translation gives CASSLGDLAPYEQYF.

This clonotype has just a few counts. The chain is built from TRBV29-1 and TRBJ1-1, with 7 bases aligning to TRBD1. Germline V CDR1 and CDR2: SQVTM, ANQGSEA. This CDR3 contains 14 residues. V lost 3 bases to trimming and J lost 7 bases; unmatched junction nucleotides: 11. DNA for the CDR3: TGCAGCGTTGATTTGTTTATGGCAGGGGGTGAAGCTTTCTTT. As protein: CSVDLFMAGGEAFF. The full variable domain, in which reference TRBV29-1 and TRBJ1-1 provide the parts outside the CDR3, is SAVISQKPSRDICQRGTSLTIQCQVDSQVTMMFWYRQQPGQSLTLIATANQGSEATYESGFVIDKFPISRPNLTFSTLTVSNMSPEDSSIYLCSVDLFMAGGEAFFGQGTRLTVV.

In this sample, this clonotype turned up a few times. The chain combines TRBV20-1 with TRBJ2-3; 10 nucleotides align to TRBD2. This CDR3 region has 18 residues. Looked up from germline, CDR1 is DFQATT and CDR2 is SNEGSKA (reference sequence). V was clipped by 6 bases and J by 0 bases; unmatched bases: 15. CDR3 coding DNA: TGCAGTGCGGCCGGACTTACTGGACTAGCGGTTAGCACAGATACGCAGTATTTT. Translating it yields CSAAGLTGLAVSTDTQYF.

This clonotype was counted many times. The V and J genes are TRBV7-9 and TRBJ2-2; TRBD2 might be the D (5 bases). CDR1 and CDR2 from the germline V gene are SEHNR and FQNEAQ (reference sequence). The CDR3 has 14 residues. Trimming took off 0 bases at V and 8 bases at J, with 10 bases between the two ends. The CDR3, as DNA: TGTGCCAGCAGCTTAGCGGGAGTCCGTGGGGAGCTGTTTTTT. Encoded protein: CASSLAGVRGELFF. Complete variable domain (other parts from reference TRBV7-9 and TRBJ2-2): DTGVSQNPRHKITKRGQNVTFRCDPISEHNRLYWYRQTLGQGPEFLTYFQNEAQLEKSRLLSDRFSAERPKGSFSTLEIQRTEQGDSAMYLCASSLAGVRGELFFGEGSRLTVL.